Here is one TCR beta chain with its context. Produced via immunoSEQ multiplex PCR; TCRdb's table is partial and in-frame only. The data show 200,000 to 300,000 clones, roughly 84% seen once. CD4+CD25+CD127- Tregs, CD4+CD25- non-Tregs, CD4 and CD8 cells were sorted. These data belong to a study of Tregs in tolerant kidney transplant recipients. CDR1 and CDR2 from the germline V gene are ENHRY and SYGVKD. The CDR3 extends over 14 amino acids. Trimming shortened V by 0 bases and J by 6 bases, and 10 bases separated the two germline ends. The rearrangement uses TRBV10-3 and TRBJ2-3; possible D gene TRBD2, 5 bases. The origin of this receptor is a human donor in good health. Sample: CD4+ T cells from blood. CDR3 loop: CAISESTIPDTQYF. DNA of the CDR3: TGTGCCATCAGTGAGTCGACTATCCCGGATACGCAGTATTTT.